This T cell receptor (beta chain) was retrieved from a study of tumor-infiltrating lymphocytes in primary liver carcinoma. Turning to the study itself: These were node-negative, non-metastatic T1-T3 tumors of roughly 4 to 11 cm. The number of productive TCRbeta reads per sample ranged from roughly 3.65 to 7.5 million and was similar across tissue types. Study results and caveats: The top-250-clone fraction was significantly higher in tumors than in blood (p = 0.039).

Comments on this clonotype: Its antigen remains unidentified. Germline and junction disagree at one end, which may indicate a read error.

Unsorted whole blood supplied the blood RNA, and germline DNA was isolated too. From around 500 ng of total RNA, TCR beta-specific cDNA was reverse-transcribed using a constant-region primer. Three-round nested multiplex PCR performed with slightly modified ARM-PCR produced the TCR beta libraries. TCRdb called the multiplex PCR reads again in MiXCR, with one record for every CDR3 protein. The sample contains over 250,000 distinct CDR3 sequences, approximately 54% of which appear only once. The TCR originated in a woman aged 25 to 39 with primary liver carcinoma and hepatitis B virus infection. The sequencing input was peripheral blood.

CDR3 residues: CASILEPGPNPALHF. The CDR3, as DNA: TGTGCCAGCATCTTAGAACCGGGACCGAATCCAGCCCTCCACTTT. This chain joins TRBV11-2 and TRBJ1-6; TRBD1 might be the D (5 bases). Germline V lookup: CDR1 SGHAT, CDR2 FQNNGV. CDR3 length: 15 amino acids.